Each of the 27 T cell receptor beta chains below was sequenced from the same sample in a study of T cells in tuberculosis. Profiled with immunoSEQ multiplex PCR; TCRdb holds only in-frame clones, not every one. Among some 34,000 clones listed, over 85% were seen once. The sample taken for sequencing was PBMCs. Receptor source: a donor aged 10-29 years with latent tuberculosis or without tuberculosis infection.

The chain carries TRBV6-1 and TRBJ1-6; maybe TRBD1 (6 bases). The CDR3 has 13 residues. Germline CDR1 is MNHNS and CDR2 is SASEGT. Trimming took 7 bases from V and 7 from J, leaving 11 bases between them. CDR3 sequence (DNA): TGTGCCAGCAACAGGGAAAGGAATTCACCCCTCCACTTT. It yields the protein CASNRERNSPLHF.

The V and J genes are TRBV6-1 and TRBJ1-5, with TRBD1 matching 10 bases. Unmatched junction bases numbered 4, after V lost 5 bases and J lost 6 bases. CDR3 size: 14 residues. Germline V gene lookup returns CDR1 MNHNS and CDR2 SASEGT. The CDR3 DNA follows: TGTGCCAGCAGTCCGGGACAGGGGCGTCAGCCCCAGCATTTT. Translating gives CASSPGQGRQPQHF.

The DNA for the CDR3 is TGTGCCAGCAGCTTCTGGACAGGGGATCAGCCCCAGCATTTT. Its protein is CASSFWTGDQPQHF. The chain joins TRBV5-6 to TRBJ1-5; 9 positions match TRBD1. The V and J ends lost 2 bases and 5 bases, in that order; junction bases with no gene match: 2. This CDR3 comprises 14 residues. CDR1 and CDR2 from the germline V gene are SGHDT and YYEEEE.

This clone was seen a few times. The chain recombines TRBV6-5 with TRBJ1-2; tentatively, D is TRBD1 (6 bases). CDR1 is MNHEY, CDR2 SVGAGI, per germline. The V end was cut by 6 bases, the J end by 6 bases, with 17 bases between. This CDR3 region has 14 residues. The CDR3 DNA reads as TGTGCCAGCAGAGGGAAAGGGGGAAAGGATGGCTACACCTTC. This gives the protein CASRGKGGKDGYTF.

The chain recombines TRBV5-1 with TRBJ2-7, with D possibly TRBD2 on 5 matching bases. The CDR3 length is 14 residues. Trimming shortened V by 0 bases and J by 2 bases, and 9 bases separated the two germline ends. Per germline, CDR1 SGHRS and CDR2 YFSETQ. The CDR3 spells CASSLDQAAYEQYF. Written as DNA, the CDR3 is TGCGCCAGCAGCTTGGATCAAGCGGCCTACGAGCAGTACTTC.

This clone appeared a single time. This sequence joins TRBV21-1 and TRBJ2-7; the table's D call of TRBD2 was not tested on the DNA. TRBV21-1 is given as a pseudogene. This CDR3 is built from 11 residues. The CDR3 DNA is TGTGCCACGGCGGGGACCTACGAGCAGTACTTC. Its translation is CATAGTYEQYF.

CDR3 protein: CASKSARPTGISGNTIYF. The CDR3 nucleotides are TGTGCCAGCAAGTCAGCCCGGCCTACAGGCATCTCTGGAAACACCATATATTTT. This chain joins TRBV2 and TRBJ1-3, with D tentatively TRBD1 (5 bases). The germline V and J ends were trimmed by 7 bases and 0 bases, with 22 bases remaining between them. CDR1 is SNHLY, CDR2 FYNNEI, per germline. The CDR3 covers 18 residues.

The rearrangement joins TRBV5-5 to TRBJ1-5; D is perhaps TRBD1 (5 bases). The V end was cut by 1 base, the J end by 0 bases, with 8 bases between. The CDR3 covers 15 residues. Germline loops: CDR1 SGHKS, CDR2 YYEKEE (reference sequence). The CDR3 sequence is CASSLTGASNQPQHF. In nucleotides, the CDR3 is TGTGCCAGCAGCTTGACAGGAGCTAGCAATCAGCCCCAGCATTTT.

The V call is TRBV6-4, the J call TRBJ2-3, with 8 positions matching TRBD2. Germline V CDR1 and CDR2: MRHNA, SNTAGT. Trimming at V came to 0 bases and at J to 2 bases, leaving 1 base not matched to a gene. CDR3 length: 15 amino acids. In DNA form, the CDR3 reads TGTGCCAGCAGTGACTCTAGCGGGGCCACAGATACGCAGTATTTT. Its protein is CASSDSSGATDTQYF.

The chain recombines TRBV19 with TRBJ2-7; 8 nucleotides agree with TRBD1. Germline V gene data show CDR1 as LNHDA and CDR2 as SQIVND (reference sequence). The CDR3 has 14 amino acids. V shed 5 bases and J 3 bases; nucleotides not matched to a gene: 6. This chain's CDR3 is CASSSDRDNYEQYF. For the CDR3, the DNA is TGTGCCAGTAGTTCGGACAGGGATAACTACGAGCAGTACTTC.

The DNA of the CDR3 is TGTGCCATCAGTGCCGACAGGAATCAGCCCCAGCATTTT. Protein sequence: CAISADRNQPQHF. The chain has TRBV10-3 and TRBJ1-5; D perhaps matches TRBD1 (6 bases). Germline CDR1 and CDR2: ENHRY and SYGVKD. With 4 bases removed from V and 4 bases from J, the gap between germline ends came to 8 bases. The CDR3 sequence is 13 residues long.

V gene TRBV9 combines with J gene TRBJ1-4; D is ambiguous. The germline CDR1 and CDR2 sequences are SGDLS and YYNGEE. V lost 4 bases and J 5 bases, leaving 12 bases between the germline ends. The length of the CDR3 is 14 residues. Here the CDR3 DNA reads TGTGCCAGCAGCCCCGCGGCAGCGAATGAAAAACTGTTTTTT. Protein sequence: CASSPAAANEKLFF.

This chain links TRBV15 with TRBJ1-2; 7 nucleotides line up with TRBD1. Germline-derived CDR1 and CDR2 are LNHNV and YYDKDF (reference sequence). This CDR3 has 15 amino acids. V gave up 0 bases and J gave up 1 base; unmatched junction bases: 2. The CDR3 spells CATSREDRFNYGYTF. The CDR3 nucleotides are TGTGCCACCAGCAGAGAGGACAGGTTTAACTATGGCTACACCTTC.

DNA of the CDR3: TGTGCCAGCAGCGTATGGGGGGATGGCTACACCTTC. Encoded protein: CASSVWGDGYTF. The chain has TRBV9 and TRBJ1-2; D is perhaps TRBD1 (5 bases). V shed 1 base and J shed 6 bases, with 7 bases lying between them. CDR3 size: 12 residues. The germline CDR1 and CDR2 sequences are SGDLS and YYNGEE.

The chain has TRBV9 and TRBJ2-3; 16 nucleotides agree with TRBD2. Per the germline V gene, CDR1 is SGDLS and CDR2 is YYNGEE. Germline trimming cut 3 bases from V and 4 bases from J; bases unmatched to any gene: 11. The CDR3 is made up of 19 amino acids. CDR3 DNA: TGTGCCAGCAGCGCGGGACTAGCGGGGGGGATATTGAAACCAGATACGCAGTATTTT. This gives the protein CASSAGLAGGILKPDTQYF.

The CDR3 DNA sequence: TGCGCCAGCAGCCCACAAGGGGGTGAAGCTTTCTTT. This encodes CASSPQGGEAFF. The rearrangement joins TRBV5-1 to TRBJ1-1, with TRBD1 as a possible D gene (6 bases). This CDR3 is built from 12 residues. Trimming took 4 bases from V and 7 from J, leaving 11 bases between them. Germline CDR1 SGHRS, CDR2 YFSETQ.

V gene TRBV30 combines with J gene TRBJ1-2; tentative D call: TRBD1 (6 bases). The V gene's germline CDR1 is GTSNPN and CDR2 SVGIG (reference sequence). The ends were cut back, 5 bases at V and 7 bases at J, with 17 bases in the middle. The CDR3 contains 13 residues. The CDR3 nucleotides read TGTGCCTGGCGATCCTCAGGGGCGGGTGGCTACACCTTC. Translating gives CAWRSSGAGGYTF.

V gene TRBV27 combines with J gene TRBJ2-1; a weak D match, TRBD2 (6 bases). The CDR3 sequence is 17 residues long. In germline, CDR1 is MNHEY, CDR2 SMNVEV (reference sequence). V was shortened by 6 bases and J by 4 bases, with 22 bases between the two germline ends. The chain's CDR3 is CASRYSDGGNSYNEQFF. CDR3 coding DNA: TGTGCCAGCAGGTACAGCGACGGGGGAAACTCTTACAATGAGCAGTTCTTC.

This chain uses TRBV5-1 with TRBJ2-1; the D is unclear. Trimming took 0 bases from V and 5 from J, leaving 9 bases between them. Germline CDR1 SGHRS, CDR2 YFSETQ. The CDR3 totals 14 residues. The CDR3 sequence: CASSLVRSNNEQFF. CDR3 coding DNA: TGCGCCAGCAGCTTGGTGAGGAGCAACAATGAGCAGTTCTTC.

This clone was observed once. The chain employs TRBV6-5 and TRBJ1-1; possibly TRBD1 for D (6 bases). There are 14 residues in the CDR3. Trimming cost V 5 bases and J 3 bases, with 13 bases left between them. Germline-derived CDR1 and CDR2 are MNHEY and SVGAGI. This CDR3 is CASSPQGVDTEAFF. DNA of the CDR3: TGTGCCAGCAGTCCACAGGGCGTTGACACTGAAGCTTTCTTT.

CDR3 amino acids: CASSDRTTNEKLFF. The CDR3, as DNA: TGTGCCAGTAGCGACAGGACAACTAATGAAAAACTGTTTTTT. V gene TRBV19 combines with J gene TRBJ1-4; a possible D gene is TRBD1 (6 bases). V was clipped by 6 bases and J by 0 bases, with 8 bases between them. CDR3 size: 14 residues. CDR1 is LNHDA and CDR2 is SQIVND in the germline V gene (reference sequence).

This chain joins TRBV9 and TRBJ1-2, with a weak D call TRBD1 (6 bases). Germline CDR1 and CDR2: SGDLS and YYNGEE. There are 12 residues in the CDR3. Trimming took 3 bases from V and 8 from J, leaving 11 bases between them. CDR3 amino acids: CASSAGTLGYTF. The CDR3 nucleotides are TGTGCCAGCAGCGCCGGGACACTGGGCTACACCTTC.

The CDR3 loop reads CASSPQGSNIQYF. In nucleotides, the CDR3 is TGTGCCAGCAGCCCACAGGGTTCGAACATTCAGTACTTC. This chain uses TRBV7-2 with TRBJ2-4; TRBD1 is a possible D gene (6 bases). The V gene's germline CDR1 is SGHTA and CDR2 FQGNSA. This CDR3 region has 13 residues. V was cut by 5 bases and J by 7 bases, with 12 bases left in between.

The rearrangement uses TRBV5-1 and TRBJ2-7; TRBD1 is a possible D gene (5 bases). Trimming removed 0 bases from V and 3 bases from J, with 19 bases in between. The CDR3 spans 17 residues. Looked up from germline, CDR1 is SGHRS and CDR2 is YFSETQ. CDR3 protein: CASSLDSFQGTNYEQYF. DNA for the CDR3: TGCGCCAGCAGCTTGGACTCGTTTCAGGGTACCAACTACGAGCAGTACTTC.

The table lists this clone with a few counts. V and J are TRBV19 and TRBJ1-1; 8 bases are shared with TRBD1. This CDR3 has 14 amino acids. The V segment lost 3 bases and the J segment 3 bases; nucleotides outside the gene matches: 3. Germline CDR1 is LNHDA and CDR2 is SQIVND (reference sequence). CDR3 in amino acids: CASSIQGADTEAFF. CDR3 coding DNA: TGTGCCAGTAGTATTCAGGGGGCCGACACTGAAGCTTTCTTT.

This rearrangement joins TRBV27 to TRBJ1-1; weak D call: TRBD1 (5 bases). Germline V gene sequence: CDR1 MNHEY, CDR2 SMNVEV (reference sequence). V was trimmed by 9 bases and J by 6 bases, leaving 17 bases between them. This CDR3 is built from 13 residues. CDR3 sequence: CARKGRGVAEAFF. The CDR3 DNA sequence: TGTGCCAGGAAAGGGAGGGGAGTGGCTGAAGCTTTCTTT.

On this clone itself: At one of its ends the junction is not consistent with the germline gene, which may arise from a read error. The genes are TRBV6-5 and TRBJ1-6; perhaps TRBD1 as D (6 bases). The germline V gene encodes CDR1 MNHEY and CDR2 SVGAGI. This CDR3 contains 16 residues. CDR3 sequence reads: CASSFSPRTVDSPLHF. DNA of the CDR3: TGTGCCAGCAGTTTTTCCCCAAGGACAGTGGATTCGCCCCTCCACTTT.